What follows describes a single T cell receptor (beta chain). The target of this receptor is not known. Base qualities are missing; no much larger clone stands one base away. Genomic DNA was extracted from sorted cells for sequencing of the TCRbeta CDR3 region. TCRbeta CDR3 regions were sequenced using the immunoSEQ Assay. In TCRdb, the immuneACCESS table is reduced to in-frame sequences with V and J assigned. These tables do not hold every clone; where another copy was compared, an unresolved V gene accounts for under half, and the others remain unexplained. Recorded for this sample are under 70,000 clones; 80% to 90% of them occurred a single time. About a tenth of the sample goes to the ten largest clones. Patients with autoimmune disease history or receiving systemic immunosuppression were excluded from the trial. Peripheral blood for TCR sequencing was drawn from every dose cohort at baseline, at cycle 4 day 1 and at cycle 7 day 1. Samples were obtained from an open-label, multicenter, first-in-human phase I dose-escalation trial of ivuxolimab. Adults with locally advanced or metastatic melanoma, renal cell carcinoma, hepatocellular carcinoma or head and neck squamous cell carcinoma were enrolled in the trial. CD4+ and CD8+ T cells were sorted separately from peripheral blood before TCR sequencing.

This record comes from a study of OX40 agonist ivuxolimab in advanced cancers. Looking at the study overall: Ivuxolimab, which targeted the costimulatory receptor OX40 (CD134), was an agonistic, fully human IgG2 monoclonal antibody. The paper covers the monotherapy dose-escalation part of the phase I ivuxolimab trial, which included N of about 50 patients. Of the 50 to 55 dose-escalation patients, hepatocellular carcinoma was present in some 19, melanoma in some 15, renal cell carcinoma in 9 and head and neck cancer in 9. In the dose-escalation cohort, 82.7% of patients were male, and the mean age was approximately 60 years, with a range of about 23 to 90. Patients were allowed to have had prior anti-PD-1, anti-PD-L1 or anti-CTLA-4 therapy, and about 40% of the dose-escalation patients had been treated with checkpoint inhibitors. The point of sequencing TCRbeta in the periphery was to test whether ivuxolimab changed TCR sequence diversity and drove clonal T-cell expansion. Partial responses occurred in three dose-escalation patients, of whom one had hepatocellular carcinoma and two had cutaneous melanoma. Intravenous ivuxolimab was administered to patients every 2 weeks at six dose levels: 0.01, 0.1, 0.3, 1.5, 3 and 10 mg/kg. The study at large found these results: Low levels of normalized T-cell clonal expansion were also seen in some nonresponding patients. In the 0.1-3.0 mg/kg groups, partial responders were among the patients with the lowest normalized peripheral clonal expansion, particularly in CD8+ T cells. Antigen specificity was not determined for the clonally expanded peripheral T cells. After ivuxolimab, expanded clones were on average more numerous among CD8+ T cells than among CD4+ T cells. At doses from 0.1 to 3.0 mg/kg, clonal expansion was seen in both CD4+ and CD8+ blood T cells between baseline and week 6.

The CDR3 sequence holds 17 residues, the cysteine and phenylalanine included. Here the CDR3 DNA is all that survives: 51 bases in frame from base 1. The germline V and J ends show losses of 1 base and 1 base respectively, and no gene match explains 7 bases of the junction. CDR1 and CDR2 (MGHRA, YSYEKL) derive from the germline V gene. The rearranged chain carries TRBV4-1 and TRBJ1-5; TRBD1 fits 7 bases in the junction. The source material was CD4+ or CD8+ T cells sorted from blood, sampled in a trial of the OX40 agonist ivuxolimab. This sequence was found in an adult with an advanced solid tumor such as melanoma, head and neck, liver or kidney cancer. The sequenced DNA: TGCGCCAGCAGCCAAGTTCCCGACAGGGTGAGCAATCAGCCCCAGCATTTT. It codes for CASSQVPDRVSNQPQHF.